This is a list of T cell receptor beta chains from one sample in a study of early T cells in non-severe SARS-CoV-2 infection. In TCRdb, the 5' RACE reads were re-called with MiXCR into one record per CDR3 protein. This sample yields about 98,000 distinct CDR3 sequences, of which over 10% are seen a single time; less than 8% belongs to the top ten. Sequencing used whole blood. The receptors stem from an adult who was a healthcare worker with PCR-confirmed SARS-CoV-2 infection or an uninfected control (not recorded which). The CDR3 runs from the conserved cysteine through the conserved F or W.

v_gene | CDR3aa
TRBV7-6 | CANSTLGERAAAETQYF
TRBV6-2/TRBV6-3 | CASRSLPYEQYF
TRBV7-9 | CASSLEPGLAGGKEQFF
TRBV7-2 | CASSLGVEAGELFF
TRBV10-3 | CAISRTSGSYEQYF
TRBV21-1 | CASMGRSYGYTF
TRBV10-3 | CAAGTTQETQYF
TRBV4-1 | CASSQDQRRMIANEKLFF
TRBV20-1 | CSARGLAGANVLTF
TRBV5-5 | CASSSSIGELFF
TRBV7-6 | CASSPNKDRIGELFF
TRBV2 | CASRRDRGSDNEQFF
TRBV5-5 | CASSSDHNTEAFF
TRBV9 | CASRGQGREAFF
TRBV6-2/TRBV6-3 | CVARDTRAYEQYF
TRBV14 | CASSQVPLNEQFF
TRBV12-3/TRBV12-4 | CATIPRDREKNTIYF
TRBV19 | CASSRGTSGRETQYF
TRBV19 | CASSIALLDYNEQFF
TRBV6-1 | CASTDRNAYLNYGYTF
TRBV4-1 | CASSHPSSGSYNEQFF
TRBV20-1 | CSASGLAGETQYF
TRBV19 | CASSIFTGELFF
TRBV6-5 | CASSTYQIDNEQFF
TRBV9 | CASSVGPANEQFF
TRBV18 | CASSPTGISPTNEKLFF
TRBV4-3 | CASSWTGGSSGANVLTF
TRBV29-1 | CSVEEVTDTQYF
TRBV7-8 | CASSLGEQQFF
TRBV7-2 | CASSSTGLWTEAFF
TRBV24-1 | CATSARGRSNQPQHF
TRBV20-1 | CSARMSIRSYGYTF
TRBV27 | CASSSGRRADTQYF
TRBV28 | CASSYQPQHF
TRBV5-1 | CASSLSSPTDTQYF
TRBV19 | CASSIGTHKGNIQYF
TRBV7-9 | CASSPAAGVPEQFF